This T cell receptor (beta chain) appears in the sequencing data of a study of blood T cell repertoires in COVID-19. CDR3 length: 16 residues. CDR1 is SGHTS, CDR2 YDEGEE, per germline. V dropped 0 bases and J dropped 8; count of bases not matched to a gene: 10. Generated by immunoSEQ multiplex PCR, the TCRdb table keeps only in-frame clones and is missing some. The data show 130,000 to 150,000 clones, with roughly 84% seen just once and 5.8% held by the top ten. Sequencing was done on a sample of PBMCs or T cells enriched from blood (not recorded which). The rearrangement links TRBV5-8 to TRBJ2-1; 8 nucleotides align to TRBD1. This TCR came from a woman between 45 and 65 years old who had been exposed to COVID-19. CDR3 protein: CASSLGRGRVGYEQFF. In DNA form, the CDR3 reads TGTGCCAGCAGCTTGGGCAGGGGGCGCGTCGGCTATGAGCAGTTCTTC.